This is a list of T cell receptor beta chains from one sample in a study of blood T cell repertoires in COVID-19. Here immunoSEQ multiplex PCR was the method, and the copy in TCRdb shows in-frame clones only, minus some. The sample carries 300,000 to 400,000 clones, around 91% recorded once. The specimen sequenced was peripheral blood. The source of these receptors is a woman younger than 35 who had recovered from COVID-19. Both conserved end residues are part of each CDR3. D genes are given only for firm matches. Size values are once, few and many counts, or a class for expanded clones, and some rows have none.

TRBV6-5,13,TRBJ1-1,NA,NA,CASSYGARTEAFF,TGTGCCAGCAGTTACGGGGCGAGGACTGAAGCTTTCTTT
TRBV27,18,TRBJ2-6,NA,NA,CASSFGGGSLLGANVLTF,TGTGCCAGCAGTTTTGGTGGAGGGTCGTTGCTTGGGGCCAACGTCCTGACTTTC
TRBV19,12,TRBJ1-2,NA,NA,CASRDGIYGYTF,TGTGCCAGTAGGGACGGGATCTATGGCTACACCTTC
TRBV10-2,18,TRBJ2-2,NA,TRBD2,CASSDDRLAGEGRGELFF,TGCGCCAGCAGTGATGATAGACTAGCGGGAGAAGGCAGAGGGGAGCTGTTTTTT
TRBV12-5,16,TRBJ2-1,once,TRBD2,CASGLEAGASYNEQFF,TGTGCTAGTGGTCTGGAAGCGGGGGCCTCCTACAATGAGCAGTTCTTC
TRBV7-9,16,TRBJ1-2,NA,TRBD1,CASSRRRQGVFYGYTF,TGTGCCAGCAGCCGCCGACGACAGGGGGTATTCTATGGCTACACCTTC
TRBV4-3,15,TRBJ2-5,NA,TRBD1,CASSQKVHRGETQYF,TGCGCCAGCAGCCAAAAGGTCCACAGGGGGGAGACCCAGTACTTC
TRBV24-1,20,TRBJ2-2,NA,TRBD2,CATSGPKGTSGSANTGELFF,TGTGCCACCAGCGGACCTAAGGGAACTAGCGGGAGCGCGAACACCGGGGAGCTGTTTTTT
TRBV19,14,TRBJ1-5,few,NA,CASSIARGYQPQHF,TGTGCCAGTAGTATAGCCAGGGGATATCAGCCCCAGCATTTT
TRBV5-4,16,TRBJ1-1,NA,TRBD1,CASSLQPGTGDTEAFF,TGTGCCAGCAGCCTTCAACCCGGGACAGGGGACACTGAAGCTTTCTTT
TRBV4-1,18,TRBJ2-5,NA,TRBD2,CASSQGRLLAGGGETQYF,TGCGCCAGCAGCCAAGGCCGATTACTAGCGGGAGGGGGGGAGACCCAGTACTTC
TRBV10-3,14,TRBJ1-2,NA,TRBD1,CAIPRDSSNYGYTF,TGTGCCATCCCCCGGGACAGCTCTAACTATGGCTACACCTTC
TRBV4-3,14,TRBJ1-1,NA,TRBD1,CASSFGTGVPEAFF,TGCGCCAGCAGCTTCGGGACAGGGGTACCTGAAGCTTTCTTT
TRBV7-8,12,TRBJ1-1,NA,NA,CASSLVGTMAFF,TGTGCCAGCAGCTTAGTAGGGACAATGGCTTTCTTT
TRBV9,14,TRBJ1-1,NA,TRBD1,CASSVGTGRTEAFF,TGTGCCAGCAGCGTAGGGACAGGGAGGACTGAAGCTTTCTTT
TRBV6-5,16,TRBJ1-1,NA,NA,CASSYLAGLMNTEAFF,TGTGCCAGCAGTTACCTGGCAGGACTCATGAACACTGAAGCTTTCTTT
TRBV7-8,16,TRBJ1-1,NA,TRBD1,CASSLEGGQGATEAFF,TGTGCCAGCAGCTTAGAGGGGGGACAGGGGGCTACTGAAGCTTTCTTT
TRBV4-3,17,TRBJ2-2,NA,TRBD1,CASSLSINRGLTGELFF,TGCGCCAGCAGCCTATCCATCAACAGGGGGCTCACCGGGGAGCTGTTTTTT
TRBV29-1,12,TRBJ1-1,NA,NA,CSPGRPGAEAFF,TGCAGCCCCGGGAGGCCCGGGGCTGAAGCTTTCTTT
TRBV2,17,TRBJ2-2,once,TRBD2,CASSEASAGGQTGELFF,TGTGCCAGCAGTGAAGCGTCAGCGGGAGGGCAAACCGGGGAGCTGTTTTTT
TRBV6-5,15,TRBJ1-5,NA,NA,CASSYSTGWNQPQHF,TGTGCCAGCAGTTACTCGACGGGTTGGAATCAGCCCCAGCATTTT
TRBV18,15,TRBJ1-2,NA,TRBD1,CASSPLDRGDYGYTF,TGTGCCAGCTCACCACTGGACAGGGGGGACTATGGCTACACCTTC
TRBV9,15,TRBJ2-5,NA,NA,CASSVEGRGQETQYF,TGTGCCAGCAGCGTAGAAGGGCGGGGCCAAGAGACCCAGTACTTC
TRBV29-1,13,TRBJ1-2,once,NA,CSVGGEGSSVYTF,TGCAGCGTCGGGGGGGAGGGTTCCTCGGTCTACACCTTC
TRBV7-2,15,TRBJ1-1,NA,NA,CASSFFSGSSLEAFF,TGTGCCAGCAGCTTTTTTTCAGGGTCCTCGCTCGAAGCTTTCTTT
TRBV2,14,TRBJ2-1,NA,NA,CASSDRGTYNEQFF,TGTGCCAGCAGTGACAGGGGAACATACAATGAGCAGTTCTTC
TRBV30,12,TRBJ1-4,NA,NA,CAFDGTGEKLFF,TGTGCCTTCGATGGTACAGGCGAAAAACTGTTTTTT
TRBV25-1,15,TRBJ1-5,NA,NA,CASSEFGGGGQPQHF,TGTGCCAGCAGTGAATTCGGTGGAGGTGGCCAGCCCCAGCATTTT
TRBV3-1/TRBV3-2,17,TRBJ2-1,once,TRBD2,CASSQEIGGRSYNEQFF,TGTGCCAGCAGCCAAGAGATCGGCGGGAGGAGCTACAATGAGCAGTTCTTC
TRBV12-5,16,TRBJ1-2,NA,NA,CASGQGFRVGNYGYTF,TGTGCTAGTGGTCAAGGGTTCAGGGTCGGGAACTATGGCTACACCTTC
TRBV3-1/TRBV3-2,20,TRBJ2-4,NA,NA,CASSLRIYGGGEPPENIQYF,TGTGCCAGCAGCCTGCGGATTTACGGCGGGGGCGAACCGCCCGAAAACATTCAGTACTTC
TRBV27,13,TRBJ2-1,NA,NA,CASSPVFLNEQFF,TGTGCCAGCAGTCCCGTGTTCCTAAATGAGCAGTTCTTC
TRBV6-1,13,TRBJ1-5,NA,NA,CASSELAPQPQHF,TGTGCCAGCAGTGAATTAGCTCCTCAGCCCCAGCATTTT
TRBV6-2/TRBV6-3,17,TRBJ2-5,NA,NA,CASSYSHPLANQETQYF,TGTGCCAGCAGTTACTCTCACCCGCTAGCGAACCAAGAGACCCAGTACTTC
TRBV7-2,14,TRBJ1-2,NA,TRBD1,CASSLGQGAYGYTF,TGTGCCAGCAGCTTGGGACAGGGCGCCTATGGCTACACCTTC
TRBV11-3,16,TRBJ2-2,once,TRBD2,CASSRRLAGPTGELFF,TGTGCCAGCAGCCGCCGACTAGCGGGGCCAACCGGGGAGCTGTTTTTT
TRBV5-4,15,TRBJ2-1,NA,TRBD2,CASSLLAGGLNEQFF,TGTGCCAGCAGCCTACTAGCGGGAGGCCTTAATGAGCAGTTCTTC
TRBV5-4,15,TRBJ1-1,NA,TRBD1,CASSGAGTANTEAFF,TGTGCCAGCAGCGGAGCCGGGACAGCGAACACTGAAGCTTTCTTT
TRBV3-1/TRBV3-2,14,TRBJ2-5,NA,TRBD2,CASSQEGGRETQYF,TGTGCCAGCAGCCAAGAGGGAGGGCGGGAGACCCAGTACTTC
TRBV7-2,13,TRBJ1-2,NA,NA,CASSSGTGTSWTF,TGTGCCAGCAGCTCGGGGACGGGGACATCATGGACCTTC
TRBV11-3,16,TRBJ2-3,NA,TRBD1,CASSSPGQGRTDTQYF,TGTGCCAGCAGCTCACCGGGACAGGGAAGGACAGATACGCAGTATTTT
TRBV6-5,15,TRBJ1-2,NA,TRBD1,CASRQAGGAGYGYTF,TGTGCCAGCAGGCAGGCAGGGGGCGCAGGGTATGGCTACACCTTC
TRBV5-1,15,TRBJ2-1,NA,NA,CASRRDRNPYNEQFF,TGCGCCAGCAGACGTGACAGGAACCCCTACAATGAGCAGTTCTTC
TRBV13,15,TRBJ2-5,NA,TRBD1,CASSSQRAGGETQYF,TGTGCCAGCAGCTCCCAACGCGCAGGGGGAGAGACCCAGTACTTC
TRBV29-1,15,TRBJ2-3,NA,TRBD2,CSVEGTSGATDTQYF,TGCAGCGTTGAAGGGACTAGCGGGGCCACAGATACGCAGTATTTT
TRBV15,14,TRBJ2-5,once,NA,CATSRAGSQETQYF,TGTGCCACCAGCAGAGCTGGCTCCCAAGAGACCCAGTACTTC
TRBV18,15,TRBJ1-3,once,TRBD1,CASSPGTGQGNTIYF,TGTGCCAGCTCCCCCGGGACAGGGCAAGGAAACACCATATATTTT
TRBV29-1,14,TRBJ2-2,NA,TRBD2,CSVKTSGDTGELFF,TGCAGCGTAAAGACTAGCGGGGACACCGGGGAGCTGTTTTTT
TRBV7-2,17,TRBJ2-6,NA,TRBD1,CASSFSGQLSGANVLTF,TGTGCCAGCAGCTTTTCGGGACAGCTCTCTGGGGCCAACGTCCTGACTTTC
TRBV19,17,TRBJ1-2,NA,TRBD1,CASGEVGQVFSNYGYTF,TGTGCCAGTGGAGAGGTGGGACAGGTTTTTTCTAACTATGGCTACACCTTC
TRBV5-1,16,TRBJ2-3,NA,TRBD2,CASSSTTSGRADTQYF,TGCGCCAGCAGCTCCACGACTAGCGGGAGGGCAGATACGCAGTATTTT
TRBV6-2/TRBV6-3,12,TRBJ1-5,NA,NA,CASSYGGQPQHF,TGTGCCAGCAGTTACGGAGGTCAGCCCCAGCATTTT
TRBV7-9,16,TRBJ2-2,NA,NA,CASSSTGLTNTGELFF,TGTGCCAGCAGTTCAACAGGATTAACGAACACCGGGGAGCTGTTTTTT
TRBV7-2,16,TRBJ1-5,NA,TRBD1,CASSQGGPWGGQPQHF,TGTGCCAGCAGCCAAGGGGGCCCCTGGGGTGGTCAGCCCCAGCATTTT
TRBV3-1/TRBV3-2,14,TRBJ1-4,NA,NA,CASSSSTAVEKLFF,TGTGCCAGCAGTTCCAGTACGGCGGTTGAAAAACTGTTTTTT
TRBV3-1/TRBV3-2,15,TRBJ2-1,NA,TRBD2,CASSQVWGEGGEQFF,TGTGCCAGCAGCCAAGTTTGGGGGGAGGGTGGTGAGCAGTTCTTC
TRBV24-1,16,TRBJ2-1,NA,TRBD2,CATSEPFSGRGNEQFF,TGTGCCACCAGTGAACCCTTTAGCGGGAGGGGCAATGAGCAGTTCTTC
TRBV27,14,TRBJ1-1,NA,NA,CASTTYEGNTEAFF,TGTGCCAGCACTACATATGAGGGGAACACTGAAGCTTTCTTT
TRBV2,14,TRBJ2-2,NA,NA,CASTGPGNTGELFF,TGTGCCAGCACAGGGCCAGGGAACACCGGGGAGCTGTTTTTT
TRBV4-3,14,TRBJ1-3,NA,NA,CASSQGQTPRTIYF,TGCGCCAGCAGCCAAGGACAGACTCCGAGGACCATATATTTT